This TCR beta chain was recorded in a study of shared clonotypes between healthy human individuals (TCRdb year 2020). With respect to the entire study: Two women and a few men aged 18 to 49 years were included in the cohort. Between about 0.9 and 10 billion PBMCs per donor were obtained by leukapheresis. The study deeply sequenced blood TCR repertoires of several healthy adults to estimate repertoire size and the extent of clonotype sharing between individuals. For each donor, CD4 naive and CD4 memory were each given three plates, CD8 naive was given two plates, and CD8 memory was given one plate. To increase sequencing depth and limit assay-specific biases, different laboratories used diverse techniques to prepare libraries and sequence TCR repertoires.

There are 14 amino acids in the CDR3, from cysteine to phenylalanine inclusive. The kept DNA is CDR3 alone, 42 bases in frame from the first base. CD8 naive samples were CD45RO-negative cells positively selected for CCR7, giving a CD45RA+CCR7+ population that excluded TemRA cells. Donors were healthy HIV-negative adults with no recently reported acute infections or vaccinations. Every donor was a Caucasian adult residing in Nashville, Tennessee, USA. After blood collection by leukapheresis, PBMCs were isolated using Ficoll-Histopaque density gradient centrifugation and then cryopreserved in the vapor phase of liquid nitrogen. Purity and quantity of every magnetically sorted T cell population were checked by analytical flow cytometry. Each sorted fraction had its genomic DNA isolated and then quantified by UV absorbance on a Nanodrop 2000c. Concerning this clone: Its antigen is still unknown. The input lacks base qualities; no much larger clone sits a single base away.

Overall results and qualifications from the work: Naive subsets generally had larger estimated clonotype richness than memory subsets. Rarefaction of sorted-subset datasets indicated incomplete sequencing despite the large sequencing depth. Higher generation probabilities were observed for clonotypes shared by all four sorted-subset donors than for non-shared clonotypes. Sampling was restricted to blood, and TCR repertoires in tissues likely differ from the TCR repertoires found in blood. Based on pairwise subsampling, the degree of clonotype sharing among donors was expected to be affected by sequencing depth. Because the study included a small number of donors, the genetic and exposure-history diversity represented was limited. About 5% of naive CD4, 3.5% of naive CD8, around 2.3% of memory CD4, and 0.4% of memory CD8 clonotypes were shared across several donors.

TCR CDR3 regions were amplified from genomic DNA by multiplex PCR using the deep immunoSEQ assay. Extracted genomic DNA from each cell subset was spread evenly across all wells of several immunoSEQ 96-well plates, with each plate serving as a replicate. Each replicate PCR for sorted subsets received approximately 220 ng genomic DNA, equal to about 30,000 T cell genomes. Purified libraries were measured with a Qubit 3.0 fluorometer, size-checked on a Bioanalyzer 2100, and measured again with the KAPA Library Quantification kit. Each immunoSEQ 96-well plate was sequenced on its own single-read 150-cycle Illumina NextSeq 550 flow cell. As for the authors' bioinformatics: The immunoSEQ output contained only junctional sequences without quality scores, so filtering could not match that applied to full-length reads. To assign V/J genes and CDR3, sequences were annotated against IMGT germline references using PyIR, a Python wrapper for IgBLAST v1.9. Reads were removed for weak V/J assignments (E-value above 1e-6), missing CDR3, stop codons, out-of-frame junctions, or ambiguous translated residues. V3J clonotypes were defined as sequences sharing the same inferred V gene, J gene, and CDR3 amino acid sequence. Percentage overlap between repertoires was computed as shared unique clonotypes divided by the size of the smaller repertoire. Richness of each repertoire was evaluated using RTK rarefaction, the Chao1 estimator, and Recon v2.1 estimates of unobserved clonotypes. For all TCRbeta clonotypes obtained by the gDNA method from a handful of donors, generation probabilities were computed with OLGA. TCRdb mirrors the immuneACCESS table, restricted to in-frame sequences. Some clones are absent from its copies; in checked studies, under half trace to an unresolved V gene, and the reason for the others is unknown. V and J calls and clone size are copied from that table; D and trimming were computed from the DNA. The sample includes about 2.1 million clones, with just under 95% observed a single time. The ten largest account for about 1.7% of the sample.

The sequenced sample consisted of naive CD8+ T cells from PBMCs. The cell subset or site label corresponds to: CD45RA+CCR7+. This chain is built from TRBV12-2 and TRBJ2-7; the table's D call, TRBD2, has no DNA check behind it. TRBV12-2 is shown as a pseudogene. The receptor was isolated from a man between 18 and 35 years old in good health. Some clones in this sample may be carry-over from other donors' samples. The nucleotide sequence reads as follows: TGTGCAAGTCGCCTGGGACTACCGCCCCACGAGCAGTACTTC. Its protein reads: CASRLGLPPHEQYF.